Following are 9 T cell receptor beta chains from one sample sequenced in a study of circulating and synovial CD4+ cells in juvenile arthritis. Method: immunoSEQ multiplex PCR; TCRdb's copy keeps in-frame clones and lacks some. Of 30,000 to 40,000 clones in the sample, about 96% were seen once. Sequenced: CD4+ T cells from blood. The receptors shown here come from a human donor with juvenile idiopathic arthritis.

J is TRBJ2-1 and V is TRBV19; possible D gene TRBD2, 5 bases. The CDR3 loop spans 13 amino acids. V lost 9 bases and J 10 bases, leaving 19 bases between the germline ends. CDR1 and CDR2 (germline): LNHDA, SQIVND (reference sequence). The CDR3 DNA follows: TGTGCCAGCCGAGGGTCGCCCCTTGCGGAGCAGTTCTTC. This gives the protein CASRGSPLAEQFF.

The chain couples TRBV29-1 to TRBJ1-1; TRBD1 might be the D (6 bases). V lost 2 bases and J 5 bases, leaving 12 bases between the germline ends. The CDR3 is made up of 13 amino acids. The germline V gene encodes CDR1 SQVTM and CDR2 ANQGSEA. The CDR3 DNA follows: TGCAGCGTTGAACCGGGGGGCGCGACTGAAGCTTTCTTT. This encodes CSVEPGGATEAFF.

The rearrangement links TRBV7-2 to TRBJ2-1; 10 bases line up with TRBD2. The V gene's germline CDR1 is SGHTA and CDR2 FQGNSA. V was pared by 1 base and J by 4 bases, with 4 bases of the junction left unmatched. The CDR3 has 16 residues. The CDR3 nucleotides are TGTGCCAGCAGCTTAGTGTCTAGCGGGGGATACAATGAGCAGTTCTTC. As protein: CASSLVSSGGYNEQFF.

V and J are TRBV20-1 and TRBJ2-7, with D possibly matching TRBD1 (5 bases). Trimming cost V 4 bases and J 7 bases, with 11 bases left between them. The CDR3 covers 11 residues. Germline V lookup: CDR1 DFQATT, CDR2 SNEGSKA (reference sequence). The CDR3 here is CSAKVGAEQYF. The CDR3 bases are TGCAGTGCTAAAGTTGGGGCGGAGCAGTACTTC.

This chain links TRBV4-2 with TRBJ2-1; 9 nucleotides align to TRBD2. V lost 0 bases and J lost 7; bases outside the gene matches: 4. This CDR3 spans 15 amino acids. Germline assignment: CDR1 LGHNA and CDR2 YNFKEQ. This chain's CDR3 is CASSQEQREVNEQFF. CDR3 in DNA: TGTGCCAGCAGCCAAGAACAGCGGGAGGTAAATGAGCAGTTCTTC.

The rearrangement joins TRBV27 to TRBJ2-5; D possibly corresponds to TRBD2 (6 bases). The end of the DNA aligns better with TRBJ2-7, so the J call may be wrong. Germline CDR1 and CDR2: MNHEY and SMNVEV (reference sequence). CDR3 size: 14 residues. CDR3 coding DNA: TGTGCCAGCAGTTTAACGGGGGTCTCCTACGAGCAGTACTTC. Its translation: CASSLTGVSYEQYF.

V usage is TRBV6-1 and J usage is TRBJ1-1, with TRBD1 as a possible D gene (6 bases). Germline CDR1 and CDR2: MNHNS and SASEGT. The CDR3 loop spans 14 amino acids. V was cut by 4 bases and J by 4 bases, with 13 bases left in between. The CDR3 DNA follows: TGTGCCAGCAGTGGTCAGGGGCTGGTCACTGAAGCTTTCTTT. This codes for CASSGQGLVTEAFF.

The chain is built from TRBV7-9 and TRBJ1-1; D not certain. This CDR3 has 13 amino acids. V was shortened by 5 bases and J by 4 bases, with 11 bases between the two germline ends. CDR1 is SEHNR and CDR2 is FQNEAQ in the germline V gene (reference sequence). As DNA, the CDR3 is TGTGCCAGCAGCCCCACAGTGATCACTGAAGCTTTCTTT. This gives the protein CASSPTVITEAFF. Supplemented by reference TRBV7-9 and TRBJ1-1, the full variable domain reads DTGVSQNPRHKITKRGQNVTFRCDPISEHNRLYWYRQTLGQGPEFLTYFQNEAQLEKSRLLSDRFSAERPKGSFSTLEIQRTEQGDSAMYLCASSPTVITEAFFGQGTRLTVV.

The J gene is TRBJ2-2, the V gene TRBV19, with TRBD2 matching over 15 bases. The CDR3 loop spans 18 amino acids. With 3 bases clipped from V and 1 base from J, the junction kept 3 bases outside the gene matches. The germline CDR1 and CDR2 sequences are LNHDA and SQIVND (reference sequence). CDR3 loop: CASSIGTSGGKNTGELFF. The CDR3 nucleotides are TGTGCCAGTAGTATCGGGACTAGCGGGGGGAAGAACACCGGGGAGCTGTTTTTT.